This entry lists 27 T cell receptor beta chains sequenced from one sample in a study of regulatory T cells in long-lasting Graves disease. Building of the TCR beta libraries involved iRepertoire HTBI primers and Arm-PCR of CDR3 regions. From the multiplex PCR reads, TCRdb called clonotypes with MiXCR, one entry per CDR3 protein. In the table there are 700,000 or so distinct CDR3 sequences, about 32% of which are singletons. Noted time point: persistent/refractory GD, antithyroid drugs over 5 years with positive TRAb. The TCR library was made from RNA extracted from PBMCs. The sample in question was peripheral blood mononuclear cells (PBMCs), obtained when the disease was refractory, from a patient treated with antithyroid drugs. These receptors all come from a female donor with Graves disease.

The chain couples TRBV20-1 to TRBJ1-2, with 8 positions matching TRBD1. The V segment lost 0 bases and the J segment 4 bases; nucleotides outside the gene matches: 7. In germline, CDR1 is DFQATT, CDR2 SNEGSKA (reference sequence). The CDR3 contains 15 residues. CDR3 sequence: CSAREGGQGTYGYTF. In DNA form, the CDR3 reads TGCAGTGCTAGAGAGGGAGGACAGGGCACCTATGGCTACACCTTC.

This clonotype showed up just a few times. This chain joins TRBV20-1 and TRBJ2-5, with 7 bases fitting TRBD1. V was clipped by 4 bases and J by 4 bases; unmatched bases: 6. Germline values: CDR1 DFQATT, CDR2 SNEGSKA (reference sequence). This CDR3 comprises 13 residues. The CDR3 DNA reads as TGCAGTGCTAATAGACAGGGTGGAGAGACCCAGTACTTC. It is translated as CSANRQGGETQYF.

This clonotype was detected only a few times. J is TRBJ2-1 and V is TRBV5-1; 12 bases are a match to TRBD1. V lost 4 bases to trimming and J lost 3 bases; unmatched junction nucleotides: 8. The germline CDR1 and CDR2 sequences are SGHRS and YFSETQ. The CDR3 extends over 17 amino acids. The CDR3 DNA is TGCGCCAGCAGCAGCACCGGGACAGGGGGCGTCTACAATGAGCAGTTCTTC. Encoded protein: CASSSTGTGGVYNEQFF.

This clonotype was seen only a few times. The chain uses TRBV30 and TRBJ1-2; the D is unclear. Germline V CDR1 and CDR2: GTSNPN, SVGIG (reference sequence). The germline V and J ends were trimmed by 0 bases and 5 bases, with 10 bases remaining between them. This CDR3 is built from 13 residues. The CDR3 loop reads CAWSVQLEYGYTF. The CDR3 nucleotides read TGTGCCTGGAGTGTACAGTTAGAGTATGGCTACACCTTC.

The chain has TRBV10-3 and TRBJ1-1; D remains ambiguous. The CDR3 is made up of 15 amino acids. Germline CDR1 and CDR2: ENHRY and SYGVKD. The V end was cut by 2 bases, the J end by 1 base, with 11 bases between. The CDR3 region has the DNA TGTGCCATCAGTGAGACATGGCTTGAGAACACTGAAGCTTTCTTT. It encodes CAISETWLENTEAFF.

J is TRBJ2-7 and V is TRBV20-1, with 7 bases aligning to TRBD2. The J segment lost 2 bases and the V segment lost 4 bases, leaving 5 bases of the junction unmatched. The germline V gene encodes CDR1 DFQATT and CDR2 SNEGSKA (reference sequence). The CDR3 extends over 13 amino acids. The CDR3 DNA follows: TGCAGTGCTACGGGGGGAACAACCTACGAGCAGTACTTC. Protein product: CSATGGTTYEQYF.

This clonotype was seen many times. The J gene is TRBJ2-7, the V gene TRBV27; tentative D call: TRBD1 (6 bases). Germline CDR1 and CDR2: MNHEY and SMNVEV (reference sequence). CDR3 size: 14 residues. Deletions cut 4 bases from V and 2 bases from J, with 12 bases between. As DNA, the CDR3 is TGTGCCAGCAGTTACCGGGACAAGCCCTACGAGCAGTACTTC. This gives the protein CASSYRDKPYEQYF.

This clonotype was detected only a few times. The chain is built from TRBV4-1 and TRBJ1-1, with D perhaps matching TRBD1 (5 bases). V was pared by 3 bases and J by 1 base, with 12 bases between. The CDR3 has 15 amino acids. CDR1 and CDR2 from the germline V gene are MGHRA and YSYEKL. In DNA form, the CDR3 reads TGCGCCAGCAGCCAGCCCGGGGACGGGAACACTGAAGCTTTCTTT. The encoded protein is CASSQPGDGNTEAFF.

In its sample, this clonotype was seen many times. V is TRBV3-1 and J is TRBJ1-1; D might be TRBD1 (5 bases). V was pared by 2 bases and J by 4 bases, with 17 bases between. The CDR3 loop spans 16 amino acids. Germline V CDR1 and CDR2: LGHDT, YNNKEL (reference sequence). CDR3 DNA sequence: TGTGCCAGCAGCCAAAGGTACAGGACCTCGAGCACTGAAGCTTTCTTT. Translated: CASSQRYRTSSTEAFF.

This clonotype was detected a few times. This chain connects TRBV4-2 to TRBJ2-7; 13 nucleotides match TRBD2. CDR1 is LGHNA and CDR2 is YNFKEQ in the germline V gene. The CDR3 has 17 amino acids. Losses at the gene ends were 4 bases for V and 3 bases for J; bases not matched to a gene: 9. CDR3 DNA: TGTGCCAGCAGCCGCAGCCCTGGACTAGCGGGGGACTACGAGCAGTACTTC. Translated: CASSRSPGLAGDYEQYF.

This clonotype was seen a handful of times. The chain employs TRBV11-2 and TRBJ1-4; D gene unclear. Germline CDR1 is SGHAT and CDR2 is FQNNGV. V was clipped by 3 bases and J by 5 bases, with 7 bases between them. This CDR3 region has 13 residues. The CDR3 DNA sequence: TGTGCCAGCAGCTTTAATGCGAATGAAAAACTGTTTTTT. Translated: CASSFNANEKLFF.

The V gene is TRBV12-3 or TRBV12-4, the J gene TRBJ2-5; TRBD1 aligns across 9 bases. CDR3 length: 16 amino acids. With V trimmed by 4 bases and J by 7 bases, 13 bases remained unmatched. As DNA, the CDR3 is TGTGCCAGCAGTTCCTACAGGGGGCGAGACAAAGGGACCCAGTACTTC. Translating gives CASSSYRGRDKGTQYF.

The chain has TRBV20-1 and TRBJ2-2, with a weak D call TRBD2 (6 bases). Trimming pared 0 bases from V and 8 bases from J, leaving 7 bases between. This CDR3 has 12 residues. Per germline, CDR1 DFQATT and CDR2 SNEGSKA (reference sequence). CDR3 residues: CSAREGGGELFF. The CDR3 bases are TGCAGTGCTAGAGAGGGAGGAGGGGAGCTGTTTTTT.

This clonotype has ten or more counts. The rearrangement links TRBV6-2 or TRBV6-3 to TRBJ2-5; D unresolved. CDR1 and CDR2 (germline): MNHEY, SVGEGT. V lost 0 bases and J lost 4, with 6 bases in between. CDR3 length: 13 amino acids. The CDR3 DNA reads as TGTGCCAGCAGTTACTCGGGTGGAGAGACCCAGTACTTC. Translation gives CASSYSGGETQYF.

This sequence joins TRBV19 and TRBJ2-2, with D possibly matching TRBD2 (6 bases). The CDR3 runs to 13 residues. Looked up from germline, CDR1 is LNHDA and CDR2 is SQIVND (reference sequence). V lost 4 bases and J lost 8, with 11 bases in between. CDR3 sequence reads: CASSTEDYGELFF. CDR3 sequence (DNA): TGTGCCAGTAGTACTGAGGACTATGGGGAGCTGTTTTTT. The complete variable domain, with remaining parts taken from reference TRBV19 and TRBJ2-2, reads DGGITQSPKYLFRKEGQNVTLSCEQNLNHDAMYWYRQDPGQGLRLIYYSQIVNDFQKGDIAEGYSVSREKKESFPLTVTSAQKNPTAFYLCASSTEDYGELFFGEGSRLTVL.

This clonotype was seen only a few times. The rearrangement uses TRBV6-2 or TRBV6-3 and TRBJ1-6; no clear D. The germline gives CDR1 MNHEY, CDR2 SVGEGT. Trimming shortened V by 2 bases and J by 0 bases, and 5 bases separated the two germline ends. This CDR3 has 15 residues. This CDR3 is CASSYGSSYNSPLHF. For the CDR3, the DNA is TGTGCCAGCAGTTACGGTAGCTCCTATAATTCACCCCTCCACTTT.

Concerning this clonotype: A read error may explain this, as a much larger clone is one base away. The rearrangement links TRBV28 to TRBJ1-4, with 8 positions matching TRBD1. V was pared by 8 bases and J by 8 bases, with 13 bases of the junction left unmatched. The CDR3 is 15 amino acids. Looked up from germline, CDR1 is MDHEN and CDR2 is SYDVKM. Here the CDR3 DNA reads TGTGCCAGCGTACCATTTTTGCAGGGGGCGGAAAAACTGTTTTTT. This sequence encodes CASVPFLQGAEKLFF. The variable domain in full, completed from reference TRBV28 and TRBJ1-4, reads DVKVTQSSRYLVKRTGEKVFLECVQDMDHENMFWYRQDPGLGLRLIYFSYDVKMKEKGDIPEGYSVSREKKERFSLILESASTNQTSMYLCASVPFLQGAEKLFFGSGTQLSVL.

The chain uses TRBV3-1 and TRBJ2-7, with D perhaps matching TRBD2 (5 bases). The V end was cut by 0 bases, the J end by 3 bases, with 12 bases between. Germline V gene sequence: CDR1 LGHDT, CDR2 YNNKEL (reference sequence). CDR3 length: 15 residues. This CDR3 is CASSQDPLEVYEQYF. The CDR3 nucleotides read TGTGCCAGCAGCCAAGATCCACTAGAAGTCTACGAGCAGTACTTC.

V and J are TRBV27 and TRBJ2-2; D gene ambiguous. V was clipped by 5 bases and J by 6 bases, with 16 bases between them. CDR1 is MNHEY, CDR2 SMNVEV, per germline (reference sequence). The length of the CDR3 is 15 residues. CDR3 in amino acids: CASSRLGNVPGELFF. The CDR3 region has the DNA TGTGCCAGCAGTCGTTTGGGGAATGTCCCCGGGGAGCTGTTTTTT.

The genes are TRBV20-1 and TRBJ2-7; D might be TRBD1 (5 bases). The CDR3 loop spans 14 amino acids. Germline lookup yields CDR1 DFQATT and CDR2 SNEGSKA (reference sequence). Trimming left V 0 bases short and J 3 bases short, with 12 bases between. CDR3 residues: CSARDATANYEQYF. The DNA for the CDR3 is TGCAGTGCTAGAGACGCGACAGCAAACTACGAGCAGTACTTC.

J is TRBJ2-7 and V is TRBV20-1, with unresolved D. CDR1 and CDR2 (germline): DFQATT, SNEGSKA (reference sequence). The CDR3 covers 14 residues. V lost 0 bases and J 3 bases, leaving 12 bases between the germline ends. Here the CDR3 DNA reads TGCAGTGCTAGAGATCAACTTACGAACTACGAGCAGTACTTC. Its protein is CSARDQLTNYEQYF.

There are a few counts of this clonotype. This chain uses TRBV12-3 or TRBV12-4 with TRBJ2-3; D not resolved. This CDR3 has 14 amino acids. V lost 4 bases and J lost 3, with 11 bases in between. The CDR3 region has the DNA TGTGCCAGCAGTTGGCTCGCTAGAACAGATACGCAGTATTTT. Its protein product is CASSWLARTDTQYF.

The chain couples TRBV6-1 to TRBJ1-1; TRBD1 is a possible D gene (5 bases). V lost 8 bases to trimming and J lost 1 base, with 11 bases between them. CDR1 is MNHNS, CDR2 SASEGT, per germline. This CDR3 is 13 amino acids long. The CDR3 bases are TGTGCCAGCCACCCCGACAGGAACACTGAAGCTTTCTTT. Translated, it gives CASHPDRNTEAFF.

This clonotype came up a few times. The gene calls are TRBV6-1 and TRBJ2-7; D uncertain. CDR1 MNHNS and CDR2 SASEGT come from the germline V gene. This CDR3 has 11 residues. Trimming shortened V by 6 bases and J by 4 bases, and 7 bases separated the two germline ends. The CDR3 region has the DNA TGTGCCAGCAGGCACACTTACGAGCAGTACTTC. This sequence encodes CASRHTYEQYF.

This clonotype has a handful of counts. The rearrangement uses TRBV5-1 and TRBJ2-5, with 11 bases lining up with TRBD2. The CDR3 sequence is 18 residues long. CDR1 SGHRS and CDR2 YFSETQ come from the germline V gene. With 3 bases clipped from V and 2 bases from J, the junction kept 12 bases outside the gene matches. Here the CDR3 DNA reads TGCGCCAGCAGCTCTAAACTAGCGGGAGTTACCCTACAAGAGACCCAGTACTTC. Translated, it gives CASSSKLAGVTLQETQYF.

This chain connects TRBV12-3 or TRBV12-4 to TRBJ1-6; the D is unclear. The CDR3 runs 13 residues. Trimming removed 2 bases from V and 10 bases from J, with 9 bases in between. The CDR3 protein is CASSLHSTSPLHF. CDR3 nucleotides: TGTGCCAGCAGTTTACACTCGACCTCACCCCTCCACTTT.

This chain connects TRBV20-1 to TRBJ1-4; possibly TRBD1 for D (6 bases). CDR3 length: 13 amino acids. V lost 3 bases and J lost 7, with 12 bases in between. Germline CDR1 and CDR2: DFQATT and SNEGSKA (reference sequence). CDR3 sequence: CSARDRPGEKLFF. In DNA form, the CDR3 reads TGCAGTGCTAGGGACAGACCCGGTGAAAAACTGTTTTTT.